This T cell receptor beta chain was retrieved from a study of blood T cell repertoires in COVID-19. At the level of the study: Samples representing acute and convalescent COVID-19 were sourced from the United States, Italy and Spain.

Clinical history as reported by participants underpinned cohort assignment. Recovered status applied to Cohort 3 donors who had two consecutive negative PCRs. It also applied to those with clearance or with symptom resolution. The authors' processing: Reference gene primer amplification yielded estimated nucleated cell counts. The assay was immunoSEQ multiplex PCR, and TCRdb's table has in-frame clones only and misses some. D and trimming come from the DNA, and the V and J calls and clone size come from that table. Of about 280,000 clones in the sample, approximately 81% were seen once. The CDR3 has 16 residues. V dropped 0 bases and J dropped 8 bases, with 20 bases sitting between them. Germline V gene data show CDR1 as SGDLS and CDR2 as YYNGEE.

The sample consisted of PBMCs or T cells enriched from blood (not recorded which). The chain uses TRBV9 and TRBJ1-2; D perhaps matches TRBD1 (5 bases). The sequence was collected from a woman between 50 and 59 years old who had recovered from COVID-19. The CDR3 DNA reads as TGTGCCAGCAGCGTAGCGTCCGGCGGGACTATGGGCGGCTACACCTTC. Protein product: CASSVASGGTMGGYTF.